The 24 T cell receptor beta chains below come from one sample, sequenced in a study of blood T cell repertoires in COVID-19. Data came from immunoSEQ multiplex PCR; TCRdb stores just in-frame clones and leaves some out. The sample lists 55,000 to 80,000 clones, approximately 78% occurring once. The sequenced sample consisted of peripheral blood. The receptor set was obtained from a human donor in a cohort sampled during active COVID-19.

The gene calls are TRBV7-9 and TRBJ2-3; 10 bases map to TRBD2. The germline V gene has CDR1 SEHNR and CDR2 FQNEAQ (reference sequence). This CDR3 spans 16 amino acids. V lost 2 bases, J lost 6 bases, and 8 bases stayed unmatched. CDR3 sequence: CASSLQSGRAGDTQYF. In nucleotides, the CDR3 is TGTGCCAGCAGCTTACAGAGCGGGAGGGCGGGGGATACGCAGTATTTT.

This clone occurred a few times. The J gene is TRBJ2-2, the V gene TRBV5-5, with D unresolved. CDR1 is SGHKS and CDR2 is YYEKEE in the germline V gene (reference sequence). With 0 bases removed from V and 7 bases from J, the gap between germline ends came to 4 bases. CDR3 length: 12 amino acids. This CDR3 reads CASSLGVGELFF. The CDR3 DNA reads as TGTGCCAGCAGCTTGGGCGTCGGGGAGCTGTTTTTT.

This clone was counted between two and nine times. The chain couples TRBV18 to TRBJ2-7; maybe TRBD1 (6 bases). Germline V gene lookup returns CDR1 KGHSH and CDR2 LQKENI. V gave up 2 bases and J gave up 0 bases, with 8 bases separating them. The CDR3 length is 14 residues. The DNA for the CDR3 is TGTGCCAGCTCACCAATCAGGGGCTCCTACGAGCAGTACTTC. This sequence encodes CASSPIRGSYEQYF.

J is TRBJ2-5 and V is TRBV5-4; TRBD2 matches at 13 bases. The junction had 5 bases not matched to a gene; V was cut back by 4 bases and J by 2 bases. The germline gives CDR1 SGHNT, CDR2 YYREEE (reference sequence). The CDR3 runs to 16 residues. This chain's CDR3 is CASSRGLAGVQETQYF. The CDR3, as DNA: TGTGCCAGCAGCCGTGGACTAGCGGGAGTTCAAGAGACCCAGTACTTC.

The gene calls are TRBV5-1 and TRBJ2-5; 9 bases agree with TRBD2. Germline values: CDR1 SGHRS, CDR2 YFSETQ. V shed 0 bases and J 6 bases; nucleotides not matched to a gene: 9. The CDR3 is 16 residues long. The CDR3 coding sequence is TGCGCCAGCAGCTTGGCAGCGGGAGGTGGGATACAGACCCAGTACTTC. Residues: CASSLAAGGGIQTQYF.

CDR3 protein: CASSGGGPPRAGVDTQYF. In DNA form, the CDR3 reads TGCGCCAGCAGTGGTGGAGGGCCACCGAGGGCGGGAGTCGATACGCAGTATTTT. J is TRBJ2-3 and V is TRBV10-1; 7 bases agree with TRBD2. J was trimmed by 6 bases and V by 4 bases; bases with no gene match: 19. Per the germline V gene, CDR1 is WNHNN and CDR2 is SYGVQD (reference sequence). The CDR3 contains 18 residues.

The chain employs TRBV14 and TRBJ2-3; D remains ambiguous. Germline loops: CDR1 SGHDN, CDR2 FVKESK. The CDR3 is made up of 14 amino acids. Trimming removed 5 bases at V and 4 bases at J, with 13 bases between. The CDR3 coding sequence is TGTGCCAGCAGCGCAAGAGTGTATGCAGATACGCAGTATTTT. This encodes CASSARVYADTQYF.

The rearrangement uses TRBV29-1 and TRBJ2-1, with 9 bases lining up with TRBD2. After removal of 7 bases from V and 0 bases from J, the junction contained 10 bases not matched to a gene. The CDR3 consists of 16 residues. Germline lookup yields CDR1 SQVTM and CDR2 ANQGSEA. The DNA for the CDR3 is TGCAGCGCACGGTTAGCGGGGGCGAGCTCCTACAATGAGCAGTTCTTC. Protein sequence: CSARLAGASSYNEQFF.

The CDR3 sequence: CASSSQGGENIQYF. The CDR3 coding sequence is TGTGCCAGCAGTTCACAGGGGGGCGAAAACATTCAGTACTTC. The gene calls are TRBV7-9 and TRBJ2-4; the match to TRBD1 covers 8 bases. The V and J ends lost 6 bases and 5 bases, in that order; junction bases with no gene match: 6. The CDR3 is 14 residues long. CDR1 and CDR2 (germline): SEHNR, FQNEAQ (reference sequence). Combining the CDR3 with reference TRBV7-9 and TRBJ2-4 gives the whole variable domain DTGVSQNPRHKITKRGQNVTFRCDPISEHNRLYWYRQTLGQGPEFLTYFQNEAQLEKSRLLSDRFSAERPKGSFSTLEIQRTEQGDSAMYLCASSSQGGENIQYFGAGTRLSVL.

The chain is built from TRBV6-1 and TRBJ2-3; no definite D call. Trimming cost V 3 bases and J 7 bases, with 11 bases left between them. Looked up from germline, CDR1 is MNHNS and CDR2 is SASEGT. This CDR3 has 13 amino acids. The CDR3 spells CASSEIDEHTQYF. Written as DNA, the CDR3 is TGTGCCAGCAGTGAGATTGATGAGCATACGCAGTATTTT.

The chain has TRBV6-2 or TRBV6-3 and TRBJ2-7; 9 bases agree with TRBD1. CDR1 and CDR2 (germline): MNHEY, SVGEGT. V lost 4 bases and J lost 2; bases outside the gene matches: 6. The CDR3 is 15 amino acids. This chain's CDR3 is CASSSGQGSAYEQYF. CDR3 sequence (DNA): TGTGCCAGCAGTTCGGGACAGGGAAGTGCCTACGAGCAGTACTTC.

J is TRBJ2-1 and V is TRBV5-4; tentatively, D is TRBD1 (6 bases). This CDR3 is 13 amino acids long. Germline loops: CDR1 SGHNT, CDR2 YYREEE (reference sequence). Trimming removed 0 bases from V and 5 bases from J, with 6 bases in between. The CDR3 bases are TGTGCCAGCAGCTTGGACAGGGACAATGAGCAGTTCTTC. This codes for CASSLDRDNEQFF.

The chain has TRBV4-1 and TRBJ2-1, with 10 bases identical to TRBD2. The CDR3 contains 16 residues. Trimming at V came to 5 bases and at J to 4 bases, leaving 8 bases not matched to a gene. Germline V CDR1 and CDR2: MGHRA, YSYEKL. CDR3 protein: CASSTISGRTYNEQFF. In nucleotides, the CDR3 is TGCGCCAGCAGCACAATTAGCGGGAGGACGTACAATGAGCAGTTCTTC.

This clone was counted once. The chain joins TRBV24-1 to TRBJ2-1, with 8 bases matching TRBD1. This CDR3 is 18 amino acids long. Germline V lookup: CDR1 KGHDR, CDR2 SFDVKD. V dropped 4 bases and J dropped 6; count of bases not matched to a gene: 16. The CDR3 loop is CATSDKDRESGMSNEQFF. CDR3 nucleotide sequence: TGTGCCACCAGTGACAAGGACAGGGAGTCTGGTATGAGCAATGAGCAGTTCTTC.

This clone was recorded only once. The chain employs TRBV9 and TRBJ2-3; D is perhaps TRBD2 (6 bases). CDR1 is SGDLS and CDR2 is YYNGEE in the germline V gene. CDR3 length: 17 amino acids. Trimming took 3 bases from V and 0 from J, leaving 17 bases between them. This CDR3 reads CASSGGGAGSSTDTQYF. CDR3 DNA: TGTGCCAGCAGCGGGGGAGGAGCGGGTTCTAGCACAGATACGCAGTATTTT.

The chain is built from TRBV24-1 and TRBJ2-2; the D gene is possibly TRBD2 (6 bases). CDR1 is KGHDR and CDR2 is SFDVKD in the germline V gene. The CDR3 length is 13 residues. The ends were cut back, 5 bases at V and 6 bases at J, with 9 bases in the middle. The DNA of the CDR3 is TGTGCCACCAGTGTTGGGGGGTCCGGGGAGCTGTTTTTT. The encoded protein is CATSVGGSGELFF.

The chain uses TRBV7-9 and TRBJ1-4; perhaps TRBD1 as D (6 bases). Germline V gives CDR1 SEHNR, CDR2 FQNEAQ (reference sequence). Trimming took 2 bases from V and 8 from J, leaving 24 bases between them. The CDR3 spans 18 residues. The CDR3 sequence: CASSLTHKIDRQDEKLFF. The DNA of the CDR3 is TGTGCCAGCAGCTTAACACACAAGATCGACAGGCAAGACGAAAAACTGTTTTTT.

The V and J genes are TRBV6-1 and TRBJ2-5; a weak D match, TRBD2 (5 bases). The CDR3 is 16 residues long. Trimming took 2 bases from V and 5 from J, leaving 18 bases between them. Germline-derived CDR1 and CDR2 are MNHNS and SASEGT. CDR3 residues: CASSETRTLLQETQYF. The CDR3 bases are TGTGCCAGCAGTGAAACCCGGACTCTTCTCCAGGAGACCCAGTACTTC.

This clone has only a few counts. The V call is TRBV5-1, the J call TRBJ2-7; 11 nucleotides agree with TRBD2. The CDR3 totals 15 residues. CDR1 and CDR2 from the germline V gene are SGHRS and YFSETQ. The V segment lost 2 bases and the J segment 5 bases; nucleotides outside the gene matches: 6. The CDR3 reads CASSFALAGENEQYF. As DNA, the CDR3 is TGCGCCAGCAGCTTTGCACTAGCGGGAGAAAACGAGCAGTACTTC. Full variable domain (outside the CDR3, taken from reference TRBV5-1 and TRBJ2-7): KAGVTQTPRYLIKTRGQQVTLSCSPISGHRSVSWYQQTPGQGLQFLFEYFSETQRNKGNFPGRFSGRQFSNSRSEMNVSTLELGDSALYLCASSFALAGENEQYFGPGTRLTVT.

The chain links TRBV28 to TRBJ2-1; D might be TRBD1 (5 bases). Trimming removed 1 base at V and 6 bases at J, with 13 bases between. The CDR3 is made up of 15 amino acids. Germline CDR1 reads MDHEN; CDR2 reads SYDVKM. The CDR3 DNA sequence: TGTGCCAGCAGTTTATTCGTGACAGTCCCCAATGAGCAGTTCTTC. Protein sequence: CASSLFVTVPNEQFF.

J is TRBJ2-3 and V is TRBV5-1; 13 bases line up with TRBD2. The CDR3 has 18 residues. The germline CDR1 and CDR2 sequences are SGHRS and YFSETQ. The V segment lost 0 bases and the J segment 1 base; nucleotides outside the gene matches: 5. CDR3: CASSLEGLAGIGTDTQYF. The CDR3 DNA is TGCGCCAGCAGCTTGGAGGGACTAGCGGGAATCGGCACAGATACGCAGTATTTT.

The chain links TRBV6-1 to TRBJ2-7; tentatively, D is TRBD2 (6 bases). V lost 1 base and J lost 2, with 12 bases in between. The CDR3 runs 15 residues. Germline values: CDR1 MNHNS, CDR2 SASEGT. The CDR3 loop reads CASSEGGVIPYEQYF. The CDR3 DNA is TGTGCCAGCAGTGAAGGCGGGGTGATTCCCTACGAGCAGTACTTC.

J is TRBJ2-5 and V is TRBV24-1; 7 positions agree with TRBD2. There are 15 residues in the CDR3. J was trimmed by 4 bases and V by 5 bases; bases with no gene match: 9. The germline V gene has CDR1 KGHDR and CDR2 SFDVKD. In DNA form, the CDR3 reads TGTGCCACCAGTGCCCCACGGGGAGGGCGAGAGACCCAGTACTTC. This codes for CATSAPRGGRETQYF.

The J gene is TRBJ2-2, the V gene TRBV29-1; a weak D match, TRBD2 (6 bases). Germline CDR1 SQVTM, CDR2 ANQGSEA. The CDR3 contains 12 residues. Trimming pared 4 bases from V and 4 bases from J, leaving 7 bases between. CDR3: CSVGSGTGELFF. In DNA form, the CDR3 reads TGCAGCGTTGGTAGCGGCACCGGGGAGCTGTTTTTT.